Following are 18 T cell receptor beta chains from one sample sequenced in a study of naive and memory T cell subsets. The beta constant-region primer was an equimolar mix of two oligonucleotides covering TRBC1 and TRBC2. TCRdb re-derived calls from the UMI-ligation and nested PCR reads in MiXCR, one entry per CDR3 protein. This sample carries some 28,000 distinct CDR3 sequences, around a tenth of them seen once, and the ten largest clones take roughly 18%. The sample comprised effector memory CD4+ T cells from blood. The subset denotes: effector memory, CD45RA- CD27-. The receptors shown here come from a human donor in good health.

The rearrangement joins TRBV20-1 to TRBJ1-5; TRBD1 might be the D (6 bases). In germline, CDR1 is DFQATT, CDR2 SNEGSKA (reference sequence). Trimming shortened V by 1 base and J by 4 bases, and 14 bases separated the two germline ends. The CDR3 has 15 amino acids. This chain's CDR3 is CSARASRQGNQPQHF. The CDR3 DNA reads TGCAGTGCTAGAGCATCTAGGCAGGGGAATCAGCCCCAGCATTTT.

There are many counts of this clonotype. The chain is built from TRBV12-3 or TRBV12-4 and TRBJ1-2; 8 bases map to TRBD1. The junction had 8 bases not matched to a gene; V was cut back by 6 bases and J by 8 bases. The CDR3 loop spans 13 amino acids. The CDR3 DNA reads TGTGCCAGCAGCCCCGGACAGGGCTACGGCTACACCTTC. This sequence encodes CASSPGQGYGYTF.

This clonotype came up once. The chain has TRBV5-1 and TRBJ2-3, with D perhaps TRBD1 (5 bases). This CDR3 contains 16 residues. V dropped 1 base and J dropped 2 bases, with 14 bases sitting between them. The germline gives CDR1 SGHRS, CDR2 YFSETQ. As DNA, the CDR3 is TGCGCCAGCAGCTTGCAGGGAAGAACCTCCACAGATACGCAGTATTTT. Residues: CASSLQGRTSTDTQYF. The entire variable domain, with the rest obtained from reference TRBV5-1 and TRBJ2-3, is as follows: KAGVTQTPRYLIKTRGQQVTLSCSPISGHRSVSWYQQTPGQGLQFLFEYFSETQRNKGNFPGRFSGRQFSNSRSEMNVSTLELGDSALYLCASSLQGRTSTDTQYFGPGTRLTVL.

Ten or more counts support this clonotype. The chain carries TRBV13 and TRBJ2-7; D might be TRBD2 (6 bases). Trimming pared 4 bases from V and 6 bases from J, leaving 16 bases between. This CDR3 has 14 residues. Germline V gene lookup returns CDR1 PRHDT and CDR2 FYEKMQ (reference sequence). The CDR3 nucleotides are TGTGCCAGCAGCTCACGGGACTCCACGCTCGAGCAGTACTTC. It codes for CASSSRDSTLEQYF.

The chain links TRBV5-5 to TRBJ2-4; no clear D. The germline V gene has CDR1 SGHKS and CDR2 YYEKEE (reference sequence). V was cut by 0 bases and J by 5 bases, with 6 bases left in between. The CDR3 is 13 amino acids. The CDR3 nucleotides read TGTGCCAGCAGCTTGGGACGGGAAAACATTCAGTACTTC. It is translated as CASSLGRENIQYF. Supplemented by reference TRBV5-5 and TRBJ2-4, the full variable domain reads DAGVTQSPTHLIKTRGQQVTLRCSPISGHKSVSWYQQVLGQGPQFIFQYYEKEERGRGNFPDRFSARQFPNYSSELNVNALLLGDSALYLCASSLGRENIQYFGAGTRLSVL.

This clonotype came up a few times. The J gene is TRBJ1-1, the V gene TRBV11-2, with no clear D. Trimming cost V 3 bases and J 5 bases, with 4 bases left between them. This CDR3 region has 11 residues. Germline V lookup: CDR1 SGHAT, CDR2 FQNNGV. DNA of the CDR3: TGTGCCAGCAGCTTCGGTACTGAAGCTTTCTTT. Amino acids: CASSFGTEAFF.

The CDR3 here is CSAPSPLSSYNEQFF. Here the CDR3 DNA reads TGCAGTGCCCCCTCACCCCTCAGCTCCTACAATGAGCAGTTCTTC. The genes are TRBV20-1 and TRBJ2-1; D unresolved. The germline V and J ends were trimmed by 6 bases and 0 bases, with 15 bases remaining between them. This CDR3 is 15 amino acids long. In germline, CDR1 is DFQATT, CDR2 SNEGSKA (reference sequence).

This clonotype was seen repeatedly, ten times or more. The chain is built from TRBV27 and TRBJ1-4; 11 bases fit TRBD1. CDR1 and CDR2 (germline): MNHEY, SMNVEV (reference sequence). V lost 6 bases and J lost 7; bases outside the gene matches: 7. The CDR3 sequence is 15 residues long. The CDR3 loop is CASSGQGALSEKLFF. Written as DNA, the CDR3 is TGTGCCAGCAGCGGACAGGGGGCGCTAAGTGAAAAACTGTTTTTT.

This clonotype was recorded many times. CDR3 amino acids: CRVSTGGYTEAFF. In DNA, the CDR3 is TGCAGAGTTTCGACAGGGGGGTACACTGAAGCTTTCTTT. This rearrangement joins TRBV20-1 to TRBJ1-1; the match to TRBD1 covers 9 bases. The length of the CDR3 is 13 residues. Germline-derived CDR1 and CDR2 are DFQATT and SNEGSKA (reference sequence).

V and J are TRBV6-6 and TRBJ1-2; the match to TRBD1 covers 10 bases. J was trimmed by 8 bases and V by 6 bases; bases with no gene match: 12. Germline-derived CDR1 and CDR2 are MNHNY and SVGAGI (reference sequence). The CDR3 consists of 15 residues. The CDR3 DNA is TGTGCCAGCAGCAACTTTCCCGAGACAGGGGGCGGCTACACCTTC. Translation: CASSNFPETGGGYTF.

The genes are TRBV12-3 or TRBV12-4 and TRBJ2-7, with D perhaps TRBD1 or TRBD2 (6 bases each). The germline V and J ends were trimmed by 6 bases and 0 bases, with 15 bases remaining between them. This CDR3 is 15 amino acids long. The CDR3, as DNA: TGTGCCAGCAGCCCTACGGGGGCCCCCTCCTACGAGCAGTACTTC. Its protein product is CASSPTGAPSYEQYF.

This clonotype counts as medium-sized. The chain is built from TRBV20-1 and TRBJ1-4, with D possibly being TRBD1 (6 bases). V shed 1 base and J shed 7 bases, with 19 bases lying between them. Germline-derived CDR1 and CDR2 are DFQATT and SNEGSKA (reference sequence). CDR3 length equals 16 residues. The CDR3 DNA reads as TGCAGTGCTAGAGGCTCAACAGGGAGTGCAATTGAAAAACTGTTTTTT. It yields the protein CSARGSTGSAIEKLFF.

In this sample, this clonotype turned up a few times. The rearrangement links TRBV24-1 to TRBJ2-7; D perhaps matches TRBD1 (6 bases). Trimming took off 4 bases at V and 2 bases at J, with 14 bases between the two ends. CDR1 is KGHDR and CDR2 is SFDVKD in the germline V gene. The CDR3 consists of 15 residues. The CDR3 region has the DNA TGTGCCACCAGTGACTCGGGGCAGGGGACCTACGAGCAGTACTTC. This sequence encodes CATSDSGQGTYEQYF.

This clonotype was detected ten times or more. This chain links TRBV7-9 with TRBJ1-6; unclear D gene. The germline gives CDR1 SEHNR, CDR2 FQNEAQ (reference sequence). This CDR3 is built from 14 residues. V was shortened by 4 bases and J by 8 bases, with 12 bases between the two germline ends. CDR3 protein: CASSWRERDSPLHF. In nucleotides, the CDR3 is TGTGCCAGCAGCTGGAGGGAACGGGATTCACCCCTCCACTTT.

This clonotype has at least ten counts. This sequence joins TRBV12-3 or TRBV12-4 and TRBJ2-1; 8 bases line up with TRBD2. Germline trimming cut 2 bases from V and 8 bases from J; bases unmatched to any gene: 8. The CDR3 has 15 amino acids. CDR3: CASSLRSGSMDEQFF. The DNA of the CDR3 is TGTGCCAGCAGTTTAAGAAGCGGGAGTATGGATGAGCAGTTCTTC.

This clonotype was detected only a few times. The chain employs TRBV5-1 and TRBJ2-7; perhaps TRBD1 as D (7 bases). The CDR3 is made up of 15 amino acids. In germline, CDR1 is SGHRS, CDR2 YFSETQ. V was trimmed by 4 bases and J by 6 bases, leaving 20 bases between them. The CDR3 sequence is CASSLQDRSGAEQYF. CDR3 sequence (DNA): TGCGCCAGCAGCCTACAGGACAGGTCGGGGGCCGAGCAGTACTTC.

The rearrangement links TRBV11-2 to TRBJ2-2; tentative D call: TRBD1 (5 bases). CDR1 and CDR2 from the germline V gene are SGHAT and FQNNGV. The CDR3 is 15 amino acids. V dropped 4 bases and J dropped 5 bases, with 14 bases sitting between them. CDR3 sequence (DNA): TGTGCCAGCAGCTCCTTGACAGCCGTTACCGGGGAGCTGTTTTTT. Translating gives CASSSLTAVTGELFF.

This clonotype was seen a handful of times. This rearrangement joins TRBV5-1 to TRBJ1-2; 7 bases align to TRBD1. There are 15 residues in the CDR3. The germline CDR1 and CDR2 sequences are SGHRS and YFSETQ. J lost 4 bases, V lost 0 bases, and 6 bases had no gene match. In DNA, the CDR3 is TGCGCCAGCAGCTTGGGGACAGGAGGGTTCTATGGCTACACCTTC. Its protein product is CASSLGTGGFYGYTF. Drawing the rest from reference TRBV5-1 and TRBJ1-2, the complete variable domain is KAGVTQTPRYLIKTRGQQVTLSCSPISGHRSVSWYQQTPGQGLQFLFEYFSETQRNKGNFPGRFSGRQFSNSRSEMNVSTLELGDSALYLCASSLGTGGFYGYTFGSGTRLTVV.